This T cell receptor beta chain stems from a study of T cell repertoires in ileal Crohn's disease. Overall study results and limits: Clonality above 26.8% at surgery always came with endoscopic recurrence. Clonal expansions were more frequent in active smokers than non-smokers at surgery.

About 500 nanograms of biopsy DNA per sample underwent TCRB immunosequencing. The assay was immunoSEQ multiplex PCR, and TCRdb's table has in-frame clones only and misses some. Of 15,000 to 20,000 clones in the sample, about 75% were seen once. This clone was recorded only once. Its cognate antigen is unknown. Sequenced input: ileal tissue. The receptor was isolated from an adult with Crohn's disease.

DNA for the CDR3: TGTGCCAGCAGCCCACAGGGGAACTATGGCTACACCTTC. Translating it yields CASSPQGNYGYTF. V usage is TRBV7-6 and J usage is TRBJ1-2; TRBD1 matches 7 bases. This CDR3 spans 13 amino acids. Germline CDR1 is SGHVS and CDR2 is FNYEAQ. The V and J ends lost 5 bases and 2 bases, in that order; junction bases with no gene match: 2.